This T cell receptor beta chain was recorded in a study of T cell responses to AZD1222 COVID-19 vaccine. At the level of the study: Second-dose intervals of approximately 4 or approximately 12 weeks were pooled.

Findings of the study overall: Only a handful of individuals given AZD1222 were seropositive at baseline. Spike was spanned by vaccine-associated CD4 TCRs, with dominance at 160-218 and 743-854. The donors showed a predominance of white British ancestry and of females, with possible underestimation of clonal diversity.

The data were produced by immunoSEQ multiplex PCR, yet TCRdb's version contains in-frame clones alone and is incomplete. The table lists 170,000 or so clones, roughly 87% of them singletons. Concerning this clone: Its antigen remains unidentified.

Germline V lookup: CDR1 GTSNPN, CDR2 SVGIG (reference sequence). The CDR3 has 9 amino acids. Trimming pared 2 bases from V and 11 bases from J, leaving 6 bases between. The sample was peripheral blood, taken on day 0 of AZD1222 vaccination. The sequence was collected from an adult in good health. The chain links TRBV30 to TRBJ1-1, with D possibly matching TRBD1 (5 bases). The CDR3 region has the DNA TGTGCCTGGAGTCGGGGCGCTTTCTTT. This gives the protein CAWSRGAFF.